This passage covers 11 T cell receptor beta chains from one sample sequenced in a study of a mutant IDH1 vaccine in newly diagnosed glioma. Sequencing used immunoSEQ multiplex PCR; TCRdb keeps in-frame clones, though not all of them. The sample carries about 94,000 clones, roughly 86% recorded once. As to time point: week 47, end of study. Every single dose of the vaccine, 300 ug of mutant IDH1 20-mer peptide, came with topical imiquimod. These receptors have no identified antigens. Specimen: PBMCs, collected from a glioma patient whose treatment included an IDH1 peptide vaccine. Receptors were obtained from a woman aged 50 to 60 with glioma.

This clone has only a few counts. The CDR3 loop is CASSRQLEKLFF. Written as DNA, the CDR3 is TGTGCCAGCAGCCGACAACTCGAAAAACTGTTTTTT. The V gene is TRBV5-8, the J gene TRBJ1-4; no clear D gene. This CDR3 has 12 amino acids. V lost 4 bases to trimming and J lost 8 bases, with 9 bases between them. Germline CDR1 reads SGHTS; CDR2 reads YDEGEE.

V usage is TRBV7-9 and J usage is TRBJ1-4, with D unclear. Germline V lookup: CDR1 SEHNR, CDR2 FQNEAQ (reference sequence). The V end was cut by 5 bases, the J end by 1 base, with 11 bases between. The CDR3 runs to 15 residues. DNA of the CDR3: TGTGCCAGCAGCCCCCTGACCGGAACTAATGAAAAACTGTTTTTT. Translating it yields CASSPLTGTNEKLFF.

This clone was seen a single time. V and J are TRBV28 and TRBJ1-5; D possibly corresponds to TRBD1 (5 bases). Germline assignment: CDR1 MDHEN and CDR2 SYDVKM. The V end was cut by 6 bases, the J end by 7 bases, with 10 bases between. The CDR3 length is 12 residues. CDR3 DNA sequence: TGTGCCAGCAGGCAGGGCCGACAGCCCCAGCATTTT. Protein sequence: CASRQGRQPQHF.

The V and J genes are TRBV29-1 and TRBJ2-2; 12 bases fit TRBD1. Trimming cost V 1 base and J 6 bases; bases outside gene matches: 6. Germline-derived CDR1 and CDR2 are SQVTM and ANQGSEA. CDR3 length equals 16 residues. In DNA, the CDR3 is TGCAGCGTTGAAGTCCGGGACAGGGGGCTTTCCGGGGAGCTGTTTTTT. This gives the protein CSVEVRDRGLSGELFF.

This clone was seen once. This rearrangement joins TRBV6-1 to TRBJ1-4; 9 bases align to TRBD1. The germline V gene encodes CDR1 MNHNS and CDR2 SASEGT. J lost 8 bases, V lost 2 bases, and 6 bases had no gene match. The CDR3 consists of 15 residues. CDR3 nucleotide sequence: TGTGCCAGCAGTGAAAGGGGGACAGGGCGGGAAAAACTGTTTTTT. It is translated as CASSERGTGREKLFF.

The chain is built from TRBV5-4 and TRBJ1-2; D remains ambiguous. CDR1 is SGHNT, CDR2 YYREEE, per germline (reference sequence). CDR3 size: 14 residues. The V gene lost 0 bases and the J gene lost 3 bases, with 9 bases spanning the gap. For the CDR3, the DNA is TGTGCCAGCAGCTTGGTATCAGTGGACTATGGCTACACCTTC. Encoded protein: CASSLVSVDYGYTF.

This chain joins TRBV30 and TRBJ1-5; maybe TRBD1 (5 bases). Deletions cut 2 bases from V and 0 bases from J, with 11 bases between. This CDR3 is built from 15 residues. Germline V CDR1 and CDR2: GTSNPN, SVGIG (reference sequence). In nucleotides, the CDR3 is TGTGCCTGGAGTATGGAGACAGATAGCAATCAGCCCCAGCATTTT. The encoded protein is CAWSMETDSNQPQHF.

J is TRBJ2-1 and V is TRBV9, with 10 bases that match TRBD2. The CDR3 has 16 amino acids. With 3 bases clipped from V and 7 bases from J, the junction kept 10 bases outside the gene matches. Germline V lookup: CDR1 SGDLS, CDR2 YYNGEE. The CDR3 region is CASSGAGGPYMNEQFF. CDR3 nucleotides: TGTGCCAGCAGCGGAGCGGGAGGGCCTTACATGAATGAGCAGTTCTTC. Combining the CDR3 with reference TRBV9 and TRBJ2-1 gives the whole variable domain DSGVTQTPKHLITATGQRVTLRCSPRSGDLSVYWYQQSLDQGLQFLIQYYNGEERAKGNILERFSAQQFPDLHSELNLSSLELGDSALYFCASSGAGGPYMNEQFFGPGTRLTVL.

The chain combines TRBV7-9 with TRBJ1-1; a weak D match, TRBD1 (6 bases). Germline CDR1 is SEHNR and CDR2 is FQNEAQ (reference sequence). This CDR3 region has 17 residues. V was cut by 4 bases and J by 0 bases, with 18 bases left in between. The CDR3 sequence: CASSSRPQGWMNTEAFF. CDR3 nucleotides: TGTGCCAGCAGCTCCCGACCGCAGGGGTGGATGAACACTGAAGCTTTCTTT.

The V call is TRBV29-1, the J call TRBJ1-1; TRBD1 aligns across 7 bases. CDR1 is SQVTM and CDR2 is ANQGSEA in the germline V gene. With 7 bases clipped from V and 1 base from J, the junction kept 12 bases outside the gene matches. This CDR3 region has 15 residues. The CDR3 DNA follows: TGCAGCGGGCGTAAGGCAGGGGGTCAGAACACTGAAGCTTTCTTT. This codes for CSGRKAGGQNTEAFF.

This clone has just a few counts. CDR3 region: CASSTRTRETQYF. CDR3 in DNA: TGTGCCAGTAGTACTAGGACGAGAGAGACCCAGTACTTC. The chain couples TRBV19 to TRBJ2-5; D is unresolved. The germline gives CDR1 LNHDA, CDR2 SQIVND (reference sequence). The CDR3 has 13 residues. V lost 4 bases, J lost 4 bases, and 10 bases lay in between.